The clone carrying this T cell receptor (beta chain) was seen many times. Its antigen is unidentified. Assembly of TCR beta libraries relied on iRepertoire HTBI primers together with Arm-PCR of CDR3 regions. Using its own MiXCR run on the multiplex PCR reads, TCRdb lists one record per CDR3 protein. This table holds about 370,000 distinct CDR3 sequences, less than 20% found once. V gave up 6 bases and J gave up 7 bases; unmatched junction bases: 8. Germline V gene sequence: CDR1 DFQATT, CDR2 SNEGSKA (reference sequence). The CDR3 sequence is 14 residues long. This record belongs to a study of regulatory T cells in long-lasting Graves disease. Time point described: newly diagnosed GD, antithyroid drugs for less than 3 months. From PBMCs, RNA was extracted and then used to make the TCR library. Study results and caveats: Investigators studied peripheral blood only, not thyroid tissue.

This chain connects TRBV20-1 to TRBJ2-1, with 11 positions matching TRBD2. This clonotype was obtained from a female donor with Graves disease. The input for sequencing was peripheral blood mononuclear cells (PBMCs), taken at new diagnosis, from a patient treated with antithyroid drugs. The CDR3 sequence is CSAATSGSGNEQFF. CDR3 sequence (DNA): TGCAGTGCCGCTACTAGCGGGAGCGGAAATGAGCAGTTCTTC.